This T cell receptor (beta chain) was recovered during a study of long-term antiretroviral therapy in people with HIV. Study conclusions and caveats: Controls exceeded HIV repertoires in CDR3 length range.

The assay, immunoSEQ v3.0, was run at survey level. Method: immunoSEQ multiplex PCR; TCRdb's copy keeps in-frame clones and lacks some. In the table there are over 25,000 clones, roughly 98% of which are singletons. V gave up 4 bases and J gave up 5 bases; unmatched junction bases: 10. Germline lookup yields CDR1 SGDLS and CDR2 YYNGEE. CDR3 length: 15 residues. As for this clone: What it binds is not known.

At minimum, one pre-ART and two post-ART PBMC samples were obtained from each donor. Treatment locations for all participants with HIV were in the United States. The sample in question was unsorted PBMCs, obtained 7.6 years after starting antiretroviral therapy. V gene TRBV9 combines with J gene TRBJ1-1, with TRBD1 matching over 8 bases. The TCR comes from a man younger than 45 with HIV. CDR3 coding DNA: TGTGCCAGCAGCTTCCAGGGGGCGAGGGAAACTGAAGCTTTCTTT. This sequence encodes CASSFQGARETEAFF.